This T cell receptor beta chain was identified during a study of breast tumors, draining lymph nodes, adjacent tissues. Whole-study results and caveats: That most tumor T cells come from lymph nodes remained unproven. Findings are consistent with lymph node origin and intratumoral expansion of most tumor T cells. Tumor repertoires ranked between lymph nodes and nontumor tissue in diversity, with V and J gene preferences.

Remarks on this clonotype: What it recognizes is unknown.

The lymph nodes were axillary draining lymph nodes from breast cancer patients. TCRdb reprocessed the multiplex PCR reads with MiXCR, giving one entry per CDR3 protein. The sample records about 110,000 distinct CDR3 sequences, about 31% being singletons. The V gene lost 6 bases and the J gene lost 1 base, with 12 bases spanning the gap. This CDR3 contains 14 residues. Germline loops: CDR1 MNHNS, CDR2 SASEGT. The specimen sequenced was axillary lymph node tissue. The chain links TRBV6-1 to TRBJ1-1, with a tentative D call TRBD1 (5 bases). The TCR comes from a female donor with breast cancer. Some clones in this sample may be carry-over from other donors' samples. The CDR3 here is CASSSGMRNTEAFF. The CDR3 nucleotides read TGTGCCAGCAGCTCAGGGATGAGGAACACTGAAGCTTTCTTT.